These T cell receptor beta chains were read from a single sample in a study of control samples from healthy donors and cancer patients. Some clones are missing from TCRdb's copy, which holds only in-frame ones; the method was immunoSEQ multiplex PCR. The sample records 74,000 or so clones, around 89% being singletons. The material sequenced was blood. All receptors derive from a man between 45 and 60 years old in good health. Both conserved end residues are part of each CDR3. The order of the fields is V gene, CDR3 protein.

>TRBV6-5
CASSYSSVGPYGYTF
>TRBV3-1/TRBV3-2
CASSQDRTSYEQYF
>TRBV6-5
CASSYSSAGTIGEQFF
>TRBV7-2
CASSSDRGTTQYF
>TRBV15
CATSREDRADGYTF
>TRBV2
CASGGQANTEAFF
>TRBV11-1
CASSNDRQGTPLHF
>TRBV19
CASSLTGSTEAFF
>TRBV2
CASSGEGRLSDTQYF
>TRBV3-1/TRBV3-2
CASGHGTGLNGNTIYF
>TRBV3-1/TRBV3-2
CASSHGIRPPGNTIYF
>TRBV5-5
CASSLWPGGYEQYF
>TRBV7-9
CASSTGTSAHNTGELFF
>TRBV5-4
CASSSGTGDEKLFF
>TRBV11-2
CASSLNGGIIAEAFF
>TRBV30
CAWKITGSNQPQHF
>TRBV7-6
CASSHSQSSGNTIYF
>TRBV11-2
CASSLAYSENQPQHF
>TRBV21-1
CASSPHPAPGGSNQPQHF
>TRBV5-4
CASSLGSITSYNEQFF
>TRBV7-2
CASSPTSWAYEQYF
>TRBV3-1/TRBV3-2
CASSQGPSPNTEAFF
>TRBV12-5
CASGFGVGGYTF
>TRBV14
CASSSRYGGPMVGETQYF
>TRBV27
CASSPGQGAEQYF
>TRBV3-1/TRBV3-2
CASSQDWGSGPQETQYF
>TRBV5-5
CASSLAKVGYNSPLHF
>TRBV19
CASSIGRGETPREVVRRNEQFF
>TRBV27
CASSRKPGPTNEKLFF
>TRBV5-5
CASSLSPGIYGYTF
>TRBV3-1/TRBV3-2
CASRPNTGELFF
>TRBV11-2
CASSRQVGPSYEQYF
>TRBV19
CASSTTGDGRQPQHF
>TRBV18
CASSPRTGQSYSYEQYF
>TRBV5-6
CASGYWDRLSSGNTIYF
>TRBV15
CATSRSRDQPQHF
>TRBV23-1
CALLPLVLGQGGANEKLFF
>TRBV7-3
CASSVTGGNGYTF
>TRBV7-2
CASSLTWQSNQPQHF
>TRBV30
CAWSVGGGQPQHF
>TRBV5-1
CASSDHRGQETQYF
>TRBV6-5
CASRPGTGGGGYTF
>TRBV19
CAGGGPTGELFF
>TRBV30
CAWKDTGELFF
>TRBV7-2
CASSLASGGAGDTQYF
>TRBV7-2
CASSPPNSPLHF
>TRBV29-1
CSVSGGITDTQYF
>TRBV4-1
CASSPRTGAGDYGYTF
>TRBV7-8
CASSRYGGAGALQETQYF
>TRBV6-5
CASSRHRDLGYTF
>TRBV24-1
CATASGGGSYNEQFF
>TRBV5-1
CASRPILGNTEAFF
>TRBV24-1
CATSDLWSELTSGTQYF